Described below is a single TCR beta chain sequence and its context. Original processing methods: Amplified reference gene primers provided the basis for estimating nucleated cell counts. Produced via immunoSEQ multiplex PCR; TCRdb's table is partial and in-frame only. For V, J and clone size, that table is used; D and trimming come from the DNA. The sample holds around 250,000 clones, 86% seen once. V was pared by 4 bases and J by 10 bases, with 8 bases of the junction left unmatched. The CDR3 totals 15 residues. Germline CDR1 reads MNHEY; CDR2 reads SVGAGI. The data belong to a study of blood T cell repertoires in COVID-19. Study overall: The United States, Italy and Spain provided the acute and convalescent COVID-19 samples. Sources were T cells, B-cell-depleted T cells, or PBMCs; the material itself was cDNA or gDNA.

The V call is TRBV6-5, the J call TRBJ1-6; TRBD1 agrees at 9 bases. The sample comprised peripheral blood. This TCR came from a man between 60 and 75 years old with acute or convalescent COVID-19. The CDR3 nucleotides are TGTGCCAGCAGTTCTGCGACAGGGGGACGGTCACCCCTCCACTTT. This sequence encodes CASSSATGGRSPLHF.